This T cell receptor beta chain was sequenced for a study of CD8 T cells in Susac syndrome. This CDR3 spans 13 amino acids. Germline CDR1 is MGHRA and CDR2 is YSYEKL. With random hexamers, reverse transcription was performed on about 0.5 to 1 ug of RNA. Amplification of TCR beta CDR3 used immunoSEQ multiplex PCR across 54 Vbeta and 13 Jbeta. TCRdb processed the immunoSEQ multiplex PCR reads anew with MiXCR; each CDR3 protein has one entry. The table shows approximately 130,000 distinct CDR3 sequences, with under 95% occurring only once. Comment on this clonotype: At one end, the junction sequence differs from germline, possibly due to a read error.

Sequencing of TCR beta was performed on blood CD8+ T cells and on blood CD4+ T cells. Negative isolation was used for CD8+ and CD4+ T cells and FACS enrichment for TEMRA cells. The rearrangement uses TRBV4-1 and TRBJ1-2; possibly TRBD1 for D (5 bases). Sequenced sample: CD8+ T cells from PBMCs. The TCR was taken from a human donor with multiple sclerosis. The chain's CDR3 is CASSRGTVGRKDF. CDR3 bases: TGCGCCAGCAGCCGAGGGACCGTGGGCCGCAAAGACTTC.